This T cell receptor beta chain was captured by sequencing in a study of cytomegalovirus exposure and HLA in healthy donors. Study at large: Genotyping of 430 or so donors showed that 70% to 90% belonged to the Caucasian-associated ancestry cluster.

Comment on this clone: Its target is not known.

Germline assignment: CDR1 LNHDA and CDR2 SQIVND (reference sequence). V lost 10 bases to trimming and J lost 7 bases; unmatched junction nucleotides: 13. The CDR3 is made up of 15 amino acids. Study-wide points: In vitro, three CMV-associated chains proved specific for CMV antigens. Some V segments could not be told apart, so they were left out, TRBV6-2 and TRBV6-3 among them.

The PCR was carried out with 60 Vbeta primers and 13 Jbeta primers. Sequencing was performed with immunoSEQ multiplex PCR; in TCRdb, only in-frame clones are kept and a portion is missing. The sample carries approximately 110,000 clones, roughly 80% recorded once. Sequences were obtained from PBMCs. This chain joins TRBV19 and TRBJ2-2; 9 bases agree with TRBD1. The TCR comes from a female donor in good health and CMV-seropositive. This CDR3 is CAIDSGTGKNGELFF. In DNA form, the CDR3 reads TGTGCCATCGATTCCGGGACAGGGAAAAACGGGGAGCTGTTTTTT.